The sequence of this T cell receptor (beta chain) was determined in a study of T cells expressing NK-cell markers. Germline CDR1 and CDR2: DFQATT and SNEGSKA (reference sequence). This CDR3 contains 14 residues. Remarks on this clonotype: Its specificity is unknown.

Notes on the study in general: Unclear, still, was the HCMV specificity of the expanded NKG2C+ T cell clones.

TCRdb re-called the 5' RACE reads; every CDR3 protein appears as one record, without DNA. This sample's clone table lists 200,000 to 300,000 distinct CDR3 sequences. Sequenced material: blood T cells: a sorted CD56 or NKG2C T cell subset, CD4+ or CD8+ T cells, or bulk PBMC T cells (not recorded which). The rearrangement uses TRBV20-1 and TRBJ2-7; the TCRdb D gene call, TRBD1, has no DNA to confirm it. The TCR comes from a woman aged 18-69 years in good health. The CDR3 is CSARMAGGIYEQYF.